Sequencing of this T cell receptor beta chain was carried out in a study of shared clonotypes between healthy human individuals. Study-wide findings and caveats: For sorted subsets, rarefaction showed incomplete sequencing despite large depth. Generation probabilities of non-shared clonotypes were lower (relative to those shared by all four donors).

Of note for this clone: Its specificity is unknown.

Produced via immunoSEQ multiplex PCR; TCRdb's table is partial and in-frame only. Of around 2.1 million clones in the sample, 85% to 95% were seen once. Naivety among CD8 cells was defined by CD45RO negativity and positive CCR7 selection, thereby excluding terminally differentiated effector memory CD45RA+ cells. Donors, without exception, were Caucasian adults residing in Nashville, Tennessee. Germline loops: CDR1 LNHDA, CDR2 SQIVND (reference sequence). The V segment lost 8 bases and the J segment 5 bases; nucleotides outside the gene matches: 10. This CDR3 has 15 residues. The sequencing input was naive CD8+ T cells from PBMCs. The clonotype comes from a man aged 18 to 29 in good health. Some clones in this sample may be carry-over from other donors' samples. This chain joins TRBV19 and TRBJ1-4; 8 positions agree with TRBD1. The CDR3: CASSLDREGNEKLFF. The CDR3, as DNA: TGTGCCAGTTCTCTGGACAGGGAGGGGAATGAAAAACTGTTTTTT.